The 2 T cell receptor beta chains in this list originate from one sample, sequenced in a study of T cell repertoires in cytomegalovirus infection. The antigens of these receptors remain unknown. Using its own MiXCR run on the reads, TCRdb lists one record per CDR3 protein. The profile shows approximately 910,000 distinct CDR3 sequences, about a third of them singletons. The input for sequencing was cultured CD8+ T cells from PBMCs, taken from culture after CMV antigen stimulation. These receptors were taken from a human donor in good health (CMV status not recorded). Some clones in this sample may be carry-over from other donors' samples.

The rearrangement joins TRBV14 to TRBJ1-6; no firm D call. Trimming stripped 6 bases from V and 3 bases from J, with 3 bases between. The CDR3 is 12 amino acids. Germline lookup yields CDR1 SGHDN and CDR2 FVKESK. The CDR3 region has the DNA TGTGCCAGCAGAGGCTATAATTCACCCCTCCACTTT. Amino acid sequence: CASRGYNSPLHF.

This clonotype was counted a few times. This chain uses TRBV27 with TRBJ2-7; 8 nucleotides line up with TRBD1. CDR3 size: 13 residues. Germline CDR1 MNHEY, CDR2 SMNVEV (reference sequence). Trimming took 5 bases from V and 6 from J; bases not matched to a gene: 6. CDR3 sequence reads: CASSRRTGREQYF. The CDR3 bases are TGTGCCAGCAGTCGGCGGACAGGGCGCGAGCAGTACTTC.